The entry below gives a single T cell receptor (beta chain) sequence along with its context. This CDR3 has 17 amino acids. In germline, CDR1 is MGHRA, CDR2 YSYEKL. The junction had 8 bases not matched to a gene; V was cut back by 0 bases and J by 5 bases. This record belongs to a study of blood T cells in healthy people across ages. Sample-barcoded 5' priming and a J-beta primer mix drove a second PCR of roughly 6 to 12 cycles. Researchers report that a template-switch adaptor with 12 random nucleotides tagged each cDNA molecule. Per sample, CDR3-containing paired-end reads numbered at least 3 million. TCRdb reprocessed the 5' RACE reads via MiXCR and lists one record per CDR3 protein. This table holds some 900,000 distinct CDR3 sequences, about 48% found once.

J is TRBJ2-1 and V is TRBV4-1; 9 nucleotides agree with TRBD1. Sample: blood. The TCR comes from a man in his thirties or forties in good health. Here the CDR3 reads CASSQESEGQGHNEQFF. In DNA form, the CDR3 reads TGCGCCAGCAGCCAAGAGAGTGAGGGACAGGGCCACAATGAGCAGTTCTTC.